This T cell receptor beta chain stems from a study of T cell changes during pregnancy in multiple sclerosis. CDR1 is LNHDA and CDR2 is SQIVND in the germline V gene (reference sequence). The length of the CDR3 is 16 residues. V gave up 7 bases and J gave up 1 base; unmatched junction bases: 12. Measured with immunoSEQ multiplex PCR; TCRdb has only the in-frame clones, and not every one. Of around 100,000 clones in the sample, 75% to 95% were seen once. The V and J genes are TRBV19 and TRBJ1-1; 7 bases map to TRBD1. Sequences were derived from peripheral blood, sampled in the second trimester of pregnancy. The sequence derives from a female donor with multiple sclerosis, enrolled in a pregnancy study. For the CDR3, the DNA is TGTGCCAGTACCTCGGTCGGGGACAGCAGGAACACTGAAGCTTTCTTT. Translating gives CASTSVGDSRNTEAFF.